Sequencing of this T cell receptor (beta chain) was carried out in a study of beta chain features in type 1 diabetes. Notes on the study in general: Across all four CD4+ subsets, people with type 1 diabetes showed modestly shorter TCRB CDR3s.

Donors contributed one heparinised blood draw apiece, averaging about 120 mL. Germline lookup yields CDR1 SGHTA and CDR2 FQGNSA. Trimming took off 4 bases at V and 2 bases at J, with 5 bases between the two ends. The CDR3 extends over 12 amino acids. This clone was observed a few times. Its antigen is as yet unknown. All of the isolated RNA was reverse transcribed, so expressed TCRB transcripts were sequenced. Clones were sequenced by immunoSEQ multiplex PCR, and TCRdb holds only the in-frame ones, with some missing. The data hold about 150,000 clones, with approximately 8.1% observed a single time. Sequenced input: central memory CD4+ T cells from blood. The V and J genes are TRBV7-2 and TRBJ2-5; D unclear. The sequence was collected from a man in his late teens or twenties with type 1 diabetes. The DNA for the CDR3 is TGTGCCAGCAGCTCCCAGCAAGAGACCCAGTACTTC. Its protein is CASSSQQETQYF.